The 18 T cell receptor beta chains below all came from one sample that was sequenced in a study of blood T cells in healthy people across ages. A sample-barcoded 5' primer and a J-beta primer mix were used in a second PCR of roughly 7 to 12 cycles. TCRdb recomputed calls from the 5' RACE reads with MiXCR, one row per CDR3 protein. The sample comprises some 1.1 million distinct CDR3 sequences, roughly two fifths of which are singletons, and less than 15% rests with the top ten. What was sequenced was blood. The receptors shown here come from a man between 18 and 29 years old in good health.

This sequence joins TRBV29-1 and TRBJ2-5; D not resolved. Trimming pared 4 bases from V and 5 bases from J, leaving 11 bases between. The CDR3 is 12 residues long. Germline V gene sequence: CDR1 SQVTM, CDR2 ANQGSEA. The CDR3: CSVVSARETQYF. Here the CDR3 DNA reads TGCAGCGTTGTGTCCGCACGGGAGACCCAGTACTTC. Full variable domain (rest looked up from reference TRBV29-1 and TRBJ2-5): SAVISQKPSRDICQRGTSLTIQCQVDSQVTMMFWYRQQPGQSLTLIATANQGSEATYESGFVIDKFPISRPNLTFSTLTVSNMSPEDSSIYLCSVVSARETQYFGPGTRLLVL.

The rearrangement links TRBV9 to TRBJ2-1, with 7 positions matching TRBD2. The CDR3 totals 15 residues. Germline CDR1 SGDLS, CDR2 YYNGEE. Trimming removed 0 bases from V and 9 bases from J; junction bases left unmatched: 9. The CDR3: CASSVAGRTGGEQFF. The CDR3 DNA reads as TGTGCCAGCAGCGTAGCGGGGAGGACGGGGGGTGAGCAGTTCTTC.

The sample holds a few counts of this clonotype. The J gene is TRBJ1-1, the V gene TRBV19, with 7 bases fitting TRBD1. The CDR3 has 14 residues. Unmatched junction bases numbered 6, after V lost 4 bases and J lost 4 bases. The germline CDR1 and CDR2 sequences are LNHDA and SQIVND (reference sequence). The CDR3: CASSTEQGGTEAFF. The CDR3 DNA reads TGTGCCAGTAGTACAGAGCAGGGGGGCACTGAAGCTTTCTTT.

This clonotype has a handful of counts. This chain joins TRBV6-1 and TRBJ1-5; D is uncertain. Germline V CDR1 and CDR2: MNHNS, SASEGT. The CDR3 extends over 11 amino acids. V lost 3 bases, J lost 9 bases, and 6 bases lay in between. The CDR3, as DNA: TGTGCCAGCAGTGACCTCCGGCCCCAGCATTTT. It specifies CASSDLRPQHF.

The V call is TRBV6-5, the J call TRBJ2-1; TRBD2 agrees at 13 bases. Trimming took 2 bases from V and 1 from J; bases not matched to a gene: 8. The CDR3 is 19 residues long. The V gene's germline CDR1 is MNHEY and CDR2 SVGAGI. The chain's CDR3 is CASSYAGLAGVVSYNEQFF. The CDR3 region has the DNA TGTGCCAGCAGTTACGCCGGACTAGCGGGGGTCGTTTCCTACAATGAGCAGTTCTTC.

This clonotype was detected a few times. The genes are TRBV7-2 and TRBJ2-3; tentatively, D is TRBD1 (5 bases). Trimming cost V 5 bases and J 2 bases, with 11 bases left between them. Germline V lookup: CDR1 SGHTA, CDR2 FQGNSA. The CDR3 runs 14 residues. In DNA form, the CDR3 reads TGTGCCAGCAGCATTTCGACAGACACAGATACGCAGTATTTT. Protein product: CASSISTDTDTQYF.

This clonotype showed up just a few times. The chain combines TRBV4-2 with TRBJ1-6, with D perhaps TRBD1 (5 bases). V was shortened by 6 bases and J by 7 bases, with 13 bases between the two germline ends. CDR1 and CDR2 (germline): LGHNA, YNFKEQ. The CDR3 spans 14 residues. The CDR3 DNA sequence: TGTGCCAGCAGGACACTGCAGGGAAATTCACCCCTCCACTTT. Translation gives CASRTLQGNSPLHF.

This clonotype turned up a few times. J is TRBJ1-2 and V is TRBV7-9; D is possibly TRBD1 (5 bases). Germline V gene sequence: CDR1 SEHNR, CDR2 FQNEAQ (reference sequence). V lost 8 bases to trimming and J lost 3 bases, with 13 bases between them. The CDR3 is 13 residues long. CDR3 residues: CASGRGEDYGYTF. The DNA for the CDR3 is TGTGCCAGCGGGCGGGGGGAGGACTATGGCTACACCTTC.

The V and J genes are TRBV12-3 or TRBV12-4 and TRBJ1-4; 9 bases are a match to TRBD1. Trimming at V came to 6 bases and at J to 8 bases, leaving 10 bases not matched to a gene. The CDR3 has 15 residues. The CDR3, as DNA: TGTGCCAGCAGCCGGGACAGGGATCGGGACGAAAAACTGTTTTTT. Translated, it gives CASSRDRDRDEKLFF.

The rearrangement joins TRBV6-2 or TRBV6-3 to TRBJ1-1; possibly TRBD1 for D (5 bases). CDR1 is MNHEY and CDR2 is SVGEGT in the germline V gene. The CDR3 loop spans 15 amino acids. V was clipped by 8 bases and J by 5 bases, with 21 bases between them. The CDR3 DNA reads as TGTGCCAGCGGCCACAGGAAAGATTCTGGGACTGAAGCTTTCTTT. Protein sequence: CASGHRKDSGTEAFF.

In its sample, this clonotype was seen a few times. The V gene is TRBV9, the J gene TRBJ2-3; 9 nucleotides line up with TRBD2. Losses at the gene ends were 0 bases for V and 1 base for J; bases not matched to a gene: 9. CDR1 is SGDLS and CDR2 is YYNGEE in the germline V gene. The length of the CDR3 is 18 residues. Here the CDR3 reads CASSVVGRGLAGTDTQYF. The CDR3 DNA reads as TGTGCCAGCAGCGTAGTAGGAAGGGGACTAGCCGGCACAGATACGCAGTATTTT.

In this sample, this clonotype turned up once. The V call is TRBV12-3 or TRBV12-4, the J call TRBJ2-7, with 13 bases lining up with TRBD2. The CDR3 is 14 amino acids. The V gene end was trimmed by 7 bases and the J gene end by 5 bases; junction bases not matched to a gene: 5. This chain's CDR3 is CASKKGLAGDEQYF. The CDR3 nucleotides are TGTGCCAGCAAGAAAGGACTAGCGGGGGACGAGCAGTACTTC.

Remarks on this clonotype: One junction end disagrees with the germline gene, perhaps due to a read error. V is TRBV12-3 or TRBV12-4 and J is TRBJ2-1; weak D call: TRBD2 (5 bases). This CDR3 has 13 amino acids. The CDR3 region is CASSVALGDEQFF. The CDR3 DNA sequence: TGTGCCAGCAGTGTAGCGCTGGGTGATGAGCAGTTCTTC.

J is TRBJ2-7 and V is TRBV2, with TRBD1 matching over 9 bases. Trimming cost V 6 bases and J 6 bases; bases outside gene matches: 3. The CDR3 is made up of 12 amino acids. Per germline, CDR1 SNHLY and CDR2 FYNNEI. CDR3 sequence: CASRADRGEQYF. The CDR3 DNA reads as TGTGCCAGCAGGGCGGACAGGGGCGAGCAGTACTTC. The full variable domain, in which reference TRBV2 and TRBJ2-7 provide the parts outside the CDR3, is EPEVTQTPSHQVTQMGQEVILRCVPISNHLYFYWYRQILGQKVEFLVSFYNNEISEKSEIFDDQFSVERPDGSNFTLKIRSTKLEDSAMYFCASRADRGEQYFGPGTRLTVT.

The chain joins TRBV5-1 to TRBJ1-3; tentatively, D is TRBD1 (5 bases). Germline V gene data show CDR1 as SGHRS and CDR2 as YFSETQ. This CDR3 contains 17 residues. The V end was cut by 0 bases, the J end by 4 bases, with 17 bases between. The CDR3 sequence: CASSLERIGGEGNTIYF. The DNA of the CDR3 is TGCGCCAGCAGCTTGGAAAGAATCGGAGGGGAAGGAAACACCATATATTTT. Supplemented by reference TRBV5-1 and TRBJ1-3, the full variable domain reads KAGVTQTPRYLIKTRGQQVTLSCSPISGHRSVSWYQQTPGQGLQFLFEYFSETQRNKGNFPGRFSGRQFSNSRSEMNVSTLELGDSALYLCASSLERIGGEGNTIYFGEGSWLTVV.

The chain couples TRBV7-9 to TRBJ2-7, with D possibly TRBD2 on 6 matching bases. This CDR3 contains 15 residues. Germline V gene lookup returns CDR1 SEHNR and CDR2 FQNEAQ (reference sequence). V was trimmed by 4 bases and J by 2 bases, leaving 15 bases between them. Written as DNA, the CDR3 is TGTGCCAGCAGCTCCTTTAGCGGAGGAGCCTACGAGCAGTACTTC. Translating gives CASSSFSGGAYEQYF.

This clonotype appeared a few times. The rearrangement joins TRBV27 to TRBJ1-1; D is unresolved. Germline CDR1 MNHEY, CDR2 SMNVEV (reference sequence). V was trimmed by 0 bases and J by 4 bases, leaving 9 bases between them. The CDR3 covers 14 residues. The chain's CDR3 is CASSLSRWGTEAFF. The DNA for the CDR3 is TGTGCCAGCAGTTTATCGAGGTGGGGCACTGAAGCTTTCTTT.

The chain recombines TRBV27 with TRBJ1-5; D may be TRBD1 (5 bases). This CDR3 contains 15 residues. V dropped 5 bases and J dropped 7 bases, with 18 bases sitting between them. Germline V gene data show CDR1 as MNHEY and CDR2 as SMNVEV (reference sequence). Here the CDR3 DNA reads TGTGCCAGCAGTACCCATTGGGGGAGGGTCCAGCCCCAGCATTTT. Translating gives CASSTHWGRVQPQHF.